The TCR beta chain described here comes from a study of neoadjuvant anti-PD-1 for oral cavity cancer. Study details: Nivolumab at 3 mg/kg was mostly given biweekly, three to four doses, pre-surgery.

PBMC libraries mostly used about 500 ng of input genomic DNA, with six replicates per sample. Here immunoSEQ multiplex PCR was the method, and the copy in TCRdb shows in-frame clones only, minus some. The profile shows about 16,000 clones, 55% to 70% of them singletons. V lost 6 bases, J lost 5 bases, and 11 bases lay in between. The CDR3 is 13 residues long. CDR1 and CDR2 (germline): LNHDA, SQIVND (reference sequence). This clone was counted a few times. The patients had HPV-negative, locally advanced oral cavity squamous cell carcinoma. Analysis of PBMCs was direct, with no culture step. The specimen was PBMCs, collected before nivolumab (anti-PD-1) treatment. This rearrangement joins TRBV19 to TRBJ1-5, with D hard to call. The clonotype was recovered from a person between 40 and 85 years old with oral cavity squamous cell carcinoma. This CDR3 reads CASSMTGDQPQHF. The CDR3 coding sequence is TGTGCCAGTAGCATGACTGGGGATCAGCCCCAGCATTTT.